Each of the 29 T cell receptor beta chains below was sequenced from the same sample in a study of blood T cell repertoires in COVID-19. The data were produced by immunoSEQ multiplex PCR, yet TCRdb's version contains in-frame clones alone and is incomplete. Of roughly 200,000 clones in the sample, approximately 86% were seen once. The sequenced material came from PBMCs or T cells enriched from blood (not recorded which). The receptors here all came from a woman aged 40 to 50 with acute COVID-19.

The gene calls are TRBV7-2 and TRBJ2-3, with 8 nucleotides matching TRBD2. Trimming took 4 bases from V and 4 from J; bases not matched to a gene: 4. This CDR3 spans 14 amino acids. Germline V gene lookup returns CDR1 SGHTA and CDR2 FQGNSA. CDR3 bases: TGTGCCAGCAGCTCAGAGGGACTAGCAGATACGCAGTATTTT. This encodes CASSSEGLADTQYF.

The rearrangement uses TRBV6-1 and TRBJ1-6; TRBD1 matches 9 bases. Trimming cost V 4 bases and J 7 bases; bases outside gene matches: 5. CDR1 and CDR2 from the germline V gene are MNHNS and SASEGT. This CDR3 is built from 15 residues. CDR3 amino acids: CASSAGGTGNSPLHF. In DNA, the CDR3 is TGTGCCAGCAGTGCAGGGGGGACAGGGAATTCACCCCTCCACTTT.

V gene TRBV2 combines with J gene TRBJ2-1; 12 nucleotides agree with TRBD2. CDR1 is SNHLY, CDR2 FYNNEI, per germline. The CDR3 totals 15 residues. V dropped 6 bases and J dropped 8; count of bases not matched to a gene: 8. The DNA for the CDR3 is TGTGCCAGCAGCCCCGGACTAGCGGGACCGTATGAGCAGTTCTTC. This encodes CASSPGLAGPYEQFF.

This chain links TRBV25-1 with TRBJ2-3, with 8 bases matching TRBD2. The germline CDR1 and CDR2 sequences are MGHDK and SYGVNS. The CDR3 runs to 14 residues. The V and J ends lost 5 bases and 2 bases, in that order; junction bases with no gene match: 3. The CDR3 spells CASSFSGTTDTQYF. Written as DNA, the CDR3 is TGTGCCAGCAGTTTTAGCGGGACCACAGATACGCAGTATTTT.

The chain uses TRBV18 and TRBJ1-2; no clear D. Trimming pared 4 bases from V and 7 bases from J, leaving 13 bases between. CDR3 length: 13 residues. The germline gives CDR1 KGHSH, CDR2 LQKENI. The CDR3 DNA sequence: TGTGCCAGCTCACTTTCAGTAGGCGGTGGCTACACCTTC. This sequence encodes CASSLSVGGGYTF.

The chain carries TRBV20-1 and TRBJ1-1, with D possibly TRBD1 on 6 matching bases. There are 15 residues in the CDR3. Germline V lookup: CDR1 DFQATT, CDR2 SNEGSKA (reference sequence). The V end was cut by 3 bases, the J end by 5 bases, with 19 bases between. The CDR3 DNA follows: TGCAGTGCTAGTGGTAACAGGGTCGGTAGAACTGAAGCTTTCTTT. This codes for CSASGNRVGRTEAFF.

The chain employs TRBV11-2 and TRBJ2-1; 7 positions match TRBD2. The CDR3 spans 17 residues. From germline, CDR1 is SGHAT and CDR2 FQNNGV. The ends lost 8 bases at V and 2 bases at J; junction bases unmatched: 15. CDR3 in DNA: TGTGCCAGCCAGCTTAGGCCATCTAGCGGCCCCTACAATGAGCAGTTCTTC. Translated: CASQLRPSSGPYNEQFF.

The chain is built from TRBV5-1 and TRBJ2-3; TRBD1 matches 9 bases. CDR3 length: 15 residues. J was trimmed by 6 bases and V by 7 bases; bases with no gene match: 12. Per the germline V gene, CDR1 is SGHRS and CDR2 is YFSETQ. The CDR3 sequence: CASGSDRGNYDTQYF. In DNA, the CDR3 is TGCGCCAGCGGATCGGACAGGGGAAATTACGATACGCAGTATTTT.

The chain is built from TRBV27 and TRBJ2-7, with D perhaps matching TRBD1 (6 bases). This CDR3 spans 13 amino acids. CDR1 is MNHEY, CDR2 SMNVEV, per germline (reference sequence). Between the trimmed V and J ends, which lost 6 bases and 3 bases, there was a span of 12 bases. The CDR3 DNA is TGTGCCAGCAGCTCCAAAGGGGGCTACGAGCAGTACTTC. Its translation: CASSSKGGYEQYF.

V is TRBV20-1 and J is TRBJ2-7; no reliable D call. V was clipped by 3 bases and J by 2 bases, with 8 bases between them. The length of the CDR3 is 12 residues. The V gene's germline CDR1 is DFQATT and CDR2 SNEGSKA (reference sequence). The CDR3 is CSASSGPYEQYF. In DNA form, the CDR3 reads TGCAGTGCTAGTTCTGGCCCCTACGAGCAGTACTTC.

The chain employs TRBV7-2 and TRBJ2-5; 12 bases align to TRBD2. Trimming at V came to 3 bases and at J to 5 bases, leaving 10 bases not matched to a gene. Germline loops: CDR1 SGHTA, CDR2 FQGNSA. The CDR3 spans 17 residues. The CDR3 here is CASSLGRLAGVPETQYF. The CDR3 DNA reads as TGTGCCAGCAGCTTGGGAAGACTAGCGGGAGTTCCCGAGACCCAGTACTTC.

The chain joins TRBV4-2 to TRBJ2-2; weak D call: TRBD1 (6 bases). Trimming took 0 bases from V and 7 from J, leaving 15 bases between them. From germline, CDR1 is LGHNA and CDR2 YNFKEQ. The CDR3 length is 16 residues. The CDR3 region is CASSQDRRQENGELFF. The DNA of the CDR3 is TGTGCCAGCAGCCAAGACCGGAGACAGGAGAACGGGGAGCTGTTTTTT.

This clone came up a few times. DNA of the CDR3: TGTGCCACCAGCAGTACCGGGACTAGCGTGTTGTTCTTC. Translating it yields CATSSTGTSVLFF. The genes are TRBV15 and TRBJ2-1, with TRBD2 matching over 10 bases. J lost 15 bases, V lost 3 bases, and 8 bases had no gene match. The CDR3 loop spans 13 amino acids. Germline assignment: CDR1 LNHNV and CDR2 YYDKDF (reference sequence).

This chain links TRBV28 with TRBJ1-6, with D possibly being TRBD1 (5 bases). V gave up 7 bases and J gave up 4 bases, with 11 bases separating them. The CDR3 consists of 14 residues. Germline V CDR1 and CDR2: MDHEN, SYDVKM. CDR3 sequence reads: CASTDSFYNSPLHF. DNA for the CDR3: TGTGCCAGCACCGACAGCTTTTATAATTCACCCCTCCACTTT.

The rearrangement joins TRBV7-9 to TRBJ2-7; 8 nucleotides align to TRBD1. Per germline, CDR1 SEHNR and CDR2 FQNEAQ (reference sequence). V lost 0 bases and J lost 2; bases outside the gene matches: 6. The CDR3 totals 16 residues. DNA for the CDR3: TGTGCCAGCAGCTTAGCGCCTGGACAGGGTCCCTACGAGCAGTACTTC. Amino acids: CASSLAPGQGPYEQYF.

This clone was observed a single time. The chain recombines TRBV5-1 with TRBJ2-1; 10 positions agree with TRBD2. Germline V gene data show CDR1 as SGHRS and CDR2 as YFSETQ. The CDR3 is made up of 20 amino acids. J lost 0 bases, V lost 4 bases, and 16 bases had no gene match. The CDR3 is CASSPGGPSGRRSSYNEQFF. CDR3 nucleotides: TGCGCCAGCAGCCCTGGAGGCCCTAGCGGGAGACGAAGCTCCTACAATGAGCAGTTCTTC.

The chain uses TRBV11-2 and TRBJ2-7, with TRBD2 as a possible D gene (7 bases). CDR1 is SGHAT and CDR2 is FQNNGV in the germline V gene. The CDR3 is 18 residues long. The V end was cut by 4 bases, the J end by 5 bases, with 27 bases between. DNA for the CDR3: TGTGCCAGCAGCTCAAGGTCATGGGGGGGGCAAGTTCAAGACGAGCAGTACTTC. The encoded protein is CASSSRSWGGQVQDEQYF.

This rearrangement joins TRBV9 to TRBJ2-3, with TRBD2 matching over 11 bases. The junction had 3 bases not matched to a gene; V was cut back by 0 bases and J by 3 bases. The CDR3 contains 16 residues. From germline, CDR1 is SGDLS and CDR2 YYNGEE. The CDR3 here is CASSVEASGRTDTQYF. DNA of the CDR3: TGTGCCAGCAGCGTAGAGGCTAGCGGGAGGACAGATACGCAGTATTTT.

The chain joins TRBV27 to TRBJ2-7; the D gene is possibly TRBD2 (5 bases). V shed 5 bases and J shed 7 bases, with 24 bases lying between them. Germline V gene data show CDR1 as MNHEY and CDR2 as SMNVEV (reference sequence). The CDR3 has 16 residues. CDR3 DNA: TGTGCCAGCAGTCCCCACTGGTGGGAGCCACCGAGGGAGCAGTACTTC. Its protein is CASSPHWWEPPREQYF.

The chain recombines TRBV5-1 with TRBJ2-7; 8 bases are shared with TRBD2. V dropped 0 bases and J dropped 6; count of bases not matched to a gene: 8. Germline CDR1 SGHRS, CDR2 YFSETQ. This CDR3 region has 15 residues. CDR3 protein: CASSLDFGRAAEQYF. For the CDR3, the DNA is TGCGCCAGCAGCTTGGACTTCGGGAGGGCCGCCGAGCAGTACTTC.

The rearrangement links TRBV24-1 to TRBJ2-3; 8 bases match TRBD1. Germline V gene sequence: CDR1 KGHDR, CDR2 SFDVKD. Losses at the gene ends were 8 bases for V and 8 bases for J; bases not matched to a gene: 11. The CDR3 covers 14 residues. CDR3 nucleotide sequence: TGTGCCACCAACGACGGACAGGGCGCAGGTACGCAGTATTTT. It yields the protein CATNDGQGAGTQYF.

The rearrangement joins TRBV29-1 to TRBJ1-5, with D possibly TRBD1 on 6 matching bases. V was shortened by 4 bases and J by 3 bases, with 10 bases between the two germline ends. CDR1 SQVTM and CDR2 ANQGSEA come from the germline V gene. This CDR3 region has 13 residues. CDR3 in amino acids: CSVGTAINQPQHF. CDR3 bases: TGCAGCGTTGGGACAGCGATCAATCAGCCCCAGCATTTT.

This chain uses TRBV18 with TRBJ2-2; TRBD2 aligns across 12 bases. The V gene's germline CDR1 is KGHSH and CDR2 LQKENI. This CDR3 contains 16 residues. The trim removed 1 base at V and 5 bases at J, leaving 2 bases unmatched. DNA for the CDR3: TGTGCCAGCTCACCACGACTAGCGGGAGAAACCGGGGAGCTGTTTTTT. It specifies CASSPRLAGETGELFF. The full variable domain, with the rest looked up from reference TRBV18 and TRBJ2-2, is NAGVMQNPRHLVRRRGQEARLRCSPMKGHSHVYWYRQLPEEGLKFMVYLQKENIIDESGMPKERFSAEFPKEGPSILRIQQVVRGDSAAYFCASSPRLAGETGELFFGEGSRLTVL.

This clone occurred many times. The rearrangement joins TRBV28 to TRBJ1-2; perhaps TRBD1 as D (6 bases). Trimming stripped 5 bases from V and 5 bases from J, with 12 bases between. The germline V gene has CDR1 MDHEN and CDR2 SYDVKM. This CDR3 is built from 13 residues. The CDR3 DNA follows: TGTGCCAGCAGTCCCTGGACAGATTATGGCTACACCTTC. Residues: CASSPWTDYGYTF.

This clone was detected only once. The chain has TRBV7-9 and TRBJ2-7, with 11 positions matching TRBD1. Germline CDR1 SEHNR, CDR2 FQNEAQ (reference sequence). The CDR3 has 14 residues. V lost 2 bases and J lost 9; bases outside the gene matches: 6. CDR3 loop: CASSLPGQGVGQYF. CDR3 nucleotides: TGTGCCAGCAGCTTACCGGGACAGGGGGTCGGGCAGTACTTC.

The V and J genes are TRBV14 and TRBJ2-7; TRBD1 might be the D (6 bases). The germline V gene has CDR1 SGHDN and CDR2 FVKESK. The ends were cut back, 4 bases at V and 5 bases at J, with 12 bases in the middle. CDR3 size: 13 residues. The DNA of the CDR3 is TGTGCCAGCAGCCGGGGCAGGGGTAACGAGCAGTACTTC. Protein sequence: CASSRGRGNEQYF. Complete variable domain (other parts from reference TRBV14 and TRBJ2-7): EAGVTQFPSHSVIEKGQTVTLRCDPISGHDNLYWYRRVMGKEIKFLLHFVKESKQDESGMPNNRFLAERTGGTYSTLKVQPAELEDSGVYFCASSRGRGNEQYFGPGTRLTVT.

The chain combines TRBV5-6 with TRBJ2-1, with 14 bases aligning to TRBD2. The CDR3 extends over 16 amino acids. Germline V gene sequence: CDR1 SGHDT, CDR2 YYEEEE. V lost 4 bases and J lost 4; bases outside the gene matches: 4. CDR3 amino acids: CASSGRTSGRYNEQFF. The CDR3 bases are TGTGCCAGCAGCGGACGGACTAGCGGGAGGTACAATGAGCAGTTCTTC.

This chain joins TRBV2 and TRBJ1-2; D is unresolved. The CDR3 length is 10 residues. Germline V lookup: CDR1 SNHLY, CDR2 FYNNEI. Trimming removed 5 bases from V and 5 bases from J, with 3 bases in between. The CDR3 DNA reads TGTGCCAGCAGTCAATATGGCTACACCTTC. Residues: CASSQYGYTF.

Only a few counts were recorded for this clone. The rearrangement joins TRBV2 to TRBJ1-6; D remains unclear. Germline V gene data show CDR1 as SNHLY and CDR2 as FYNNEI. Trimming stripped 6 bases from V and 11 bases from J, with 8 bases between. The CDR3 length is 11 residues. CDR3: CASREQTPLHF. The CDR3 coding sequence is TGTGCCAGCAGGGAACAGACACCCCTCCACTTT.